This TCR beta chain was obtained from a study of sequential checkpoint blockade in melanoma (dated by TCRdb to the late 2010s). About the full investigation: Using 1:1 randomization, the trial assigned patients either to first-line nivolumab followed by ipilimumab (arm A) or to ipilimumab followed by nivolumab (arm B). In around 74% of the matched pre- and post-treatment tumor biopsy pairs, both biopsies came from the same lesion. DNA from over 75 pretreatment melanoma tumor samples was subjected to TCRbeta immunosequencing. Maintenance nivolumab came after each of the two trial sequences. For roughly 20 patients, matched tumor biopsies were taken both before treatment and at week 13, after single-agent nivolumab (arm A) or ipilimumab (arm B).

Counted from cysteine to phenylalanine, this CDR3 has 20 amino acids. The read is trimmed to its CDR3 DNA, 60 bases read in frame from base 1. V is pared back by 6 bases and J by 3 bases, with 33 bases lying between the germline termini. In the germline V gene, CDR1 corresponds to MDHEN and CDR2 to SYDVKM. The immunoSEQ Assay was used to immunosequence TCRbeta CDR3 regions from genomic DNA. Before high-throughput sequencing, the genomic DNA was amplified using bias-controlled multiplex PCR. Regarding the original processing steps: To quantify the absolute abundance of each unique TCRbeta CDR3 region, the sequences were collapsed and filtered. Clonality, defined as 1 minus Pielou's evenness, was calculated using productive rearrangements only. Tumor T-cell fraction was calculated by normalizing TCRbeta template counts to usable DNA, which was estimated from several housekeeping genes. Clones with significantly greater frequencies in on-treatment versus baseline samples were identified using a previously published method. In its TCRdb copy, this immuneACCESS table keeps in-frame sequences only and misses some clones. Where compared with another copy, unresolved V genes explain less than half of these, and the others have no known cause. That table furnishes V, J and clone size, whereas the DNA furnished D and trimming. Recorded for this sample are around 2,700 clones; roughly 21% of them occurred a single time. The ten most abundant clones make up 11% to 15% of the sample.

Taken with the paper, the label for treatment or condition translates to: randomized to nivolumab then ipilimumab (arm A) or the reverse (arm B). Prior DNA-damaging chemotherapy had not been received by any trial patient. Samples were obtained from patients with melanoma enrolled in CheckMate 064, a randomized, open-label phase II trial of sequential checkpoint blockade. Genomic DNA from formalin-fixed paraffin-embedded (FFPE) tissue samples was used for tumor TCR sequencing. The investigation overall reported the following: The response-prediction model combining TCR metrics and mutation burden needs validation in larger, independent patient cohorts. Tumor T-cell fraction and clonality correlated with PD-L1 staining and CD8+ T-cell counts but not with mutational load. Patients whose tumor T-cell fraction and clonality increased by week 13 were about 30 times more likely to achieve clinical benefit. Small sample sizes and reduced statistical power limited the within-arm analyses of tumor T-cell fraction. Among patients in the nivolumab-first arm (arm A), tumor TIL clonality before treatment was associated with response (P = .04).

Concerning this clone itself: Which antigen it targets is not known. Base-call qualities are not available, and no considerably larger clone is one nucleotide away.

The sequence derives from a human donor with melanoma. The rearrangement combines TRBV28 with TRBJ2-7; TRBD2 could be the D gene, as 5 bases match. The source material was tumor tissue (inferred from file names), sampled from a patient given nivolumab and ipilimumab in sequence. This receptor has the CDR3 CASSQTWVGLWRNTDYEQYF. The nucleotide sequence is TGTGCCAGCAGCCAAACTTGGGTAGGACTTTGGAGAAACACAGACTACGAGCAGTACTTC.